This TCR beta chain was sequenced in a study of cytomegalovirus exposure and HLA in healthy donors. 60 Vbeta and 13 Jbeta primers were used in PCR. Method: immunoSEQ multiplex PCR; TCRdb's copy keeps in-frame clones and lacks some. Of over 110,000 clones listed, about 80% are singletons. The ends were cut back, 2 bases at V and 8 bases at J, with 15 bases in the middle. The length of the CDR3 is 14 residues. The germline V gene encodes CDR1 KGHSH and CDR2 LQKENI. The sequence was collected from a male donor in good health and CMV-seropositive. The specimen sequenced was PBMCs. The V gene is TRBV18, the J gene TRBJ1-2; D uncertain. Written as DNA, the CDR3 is TGTGCCAGCTCACCAGCGGTGGAGGAACTCGGCTACACCTTC. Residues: CASSPAVEELGYTF.